The 6 T cell receptor beta chains in this list originate from one sample, sequenced in a study of control samples from healthy donors and cancer patients. The method was immunoSEQ multiplex PCR; TCRdb's version includes in-frame clones alone and lacks a portion of them. The repertoire holds 150,000 to 200,000 clones, with over 85% as singletons. Sequenced: blood. The source of these receptors is a man aged 25 to 45 in good health.

The chain employs TRBV7-2 and TRBJ2-1; 9 bases are a match to TRBD2. CDR3 length equals 15 residues. V trimming: 2 bases; J trimming: 4 bases; junction bases outside the gene matches: 3. CDR1 is SGHTA, CDR2 FQGNSA, per germline. Here the CDR3 reads CASSLWTSAYNEQFF. CDR3 bases: TGTGCCAGCAGCTTATGGACTAGCGCGTACAATGAGCAGTTCTTC.

The rearrangement joins TRBV15 to TRBJ1-2; the D is unclear. Trimming shortened V by 0 bases and J by 12 bases, and 17 bases separated the two germline ends. This CDR3 region has 14 residues. Germline V gene sequence: CDR1 LNHNV, CDR2 YYDKDF (reference sequence). CDR3 in amino acids: CATSRDIGDPRDTF. CDR3 in DNA: TGTGCCACCAGCAGAGATATTGGCGACCCGAGAGACACCTTC.

The V and J genes are TRBV19 and TRBJ1-1; 12 nucleotides match TRBD1. The germline V gene has CDR1 LNHDA and CDR2 SQIVND (reference sequence). V was clipped by 5 bases and J by 5 bases; unmatched bases: 9. The CDR3 runs 16 residues. The CDR3 reads CASSFPGQGAYTEAFF. The CDR3 nucleotides are TGTGCCAGTAGTTTCCCGGGACAGGGGGCTTATACTGAAGCTTTCTTT. The entire variable domain, with the rest obtained from reference TRBV19 and TRBJ1-1, is as follows: DGGITQSPKYLFRKEGQNVTLSCEQNLNHDAMYWYRQDPGQGLRLIYYSQIVNDFQKGDIAEGYSVSREKKESFPLTVTSAQKNPTAFYLCASSFPGQGAYTEAFFGQGTRLTVV.

The chain uses TRBV27 and TRBJ2-3; 7 nucleotides match TRBD1. CDR3 size: 18 residues. Germline V CDR1 and CDR2: MNHEY, SMNVEV (reference sequence). V lost 2 bases, J lost 5 bases, and 16 bases stayed unmatched. CDR3 DNA: TGTGCCAGCAGTTTAAGCAGGGGGTTGATCCGAATGATAGATACGCAGTATTTT. It specifies CASSLSRGLIRMIDTQYF.

This chain joins TRBV27 and TRBJ2-1; no definite D call. CDR1 is MNHEY and CDR2 is SMNVEV in the germline V gene (reference sequence). The V and J ends lost 8 bases and 0 bases respectively, with 14 bases between them. There are 15 residues in the CDR3. The CDR3 DNA sequence: TGTGCCAGCTCCCCAGCGCTCAACTCCTACAATGAGCAGTTCTTC. Amino acid sequence: CASSPALNSYNEQFF.

V gene TRBV28 combines with J gene TRBJ1-6; no reliable D call. CDR3 length equals 17 residues. Trimming shortened V by 7 bases and J by 0 bases, and 16 bases separated the two germline ends. Germline CDR1 MDHEN, CDR2 SYDVKM. CDR3 amino acids: CASTPERGLSYNSPLHF. The CDR3 bases are TGTGCCAGCACCCCCGAGAGAGGGCTCTCCTATAATTCACCCCTCCACTTT.